This paragraph reports one T cell receptor (beta chain). Original handling: The authors estimated nucleated cell counts from reference gene primer amplification. Repertoires were generated with immunoSEQ multiplex PCR, while TCRdb's copy carries only in-frame clones and drops some. The DNA was the basis for D and trimming; V, J and clone size are from that table. The sample carries approximately 110,000 clones, roughly 88% recorded once. The data originate from a study of blood T cell repertoires in COVID-19. Overall study context: Whether acute or convalescent, the COVID-19 samples came from the United States, Italy and Spain. PBMCs, B-cell-depleted T cells, or T cells were the source of the cDNA or gDNA that made up the material.

V was pared by 0 bases and J by 7 bases, with 13 bases between. The CDR3 is made up of 15 amino acids. Germline V gives CDR1 MNHEY, CDR2 SVGAGI. The gene calls are TRBV6-5 and TRBJ1-5, with D perhaps TRBD1 (6 bases). Sequences were obtained from peripheral blood. This TCR was recovered from a human donor in a cohort sampled during active COVID-19. The CDR3 DNA follows: TGTGCCAGCAGTTACTCGAACAGGGATAAGCAGCCCCAGCATTTT. Translating it yields CASSYSNRDKQPQHF.